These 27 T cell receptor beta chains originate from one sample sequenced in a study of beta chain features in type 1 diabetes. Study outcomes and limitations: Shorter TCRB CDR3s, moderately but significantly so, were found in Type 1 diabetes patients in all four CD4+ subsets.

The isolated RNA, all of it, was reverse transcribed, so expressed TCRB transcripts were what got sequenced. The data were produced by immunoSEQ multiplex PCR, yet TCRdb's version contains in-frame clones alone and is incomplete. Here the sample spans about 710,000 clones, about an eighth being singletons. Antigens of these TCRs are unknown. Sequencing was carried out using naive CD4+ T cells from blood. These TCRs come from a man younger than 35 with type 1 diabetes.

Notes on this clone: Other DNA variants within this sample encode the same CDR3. The CDR3 spells CASSPTGGEETQYF. The DNA of the CDR3 is TGTGCCAGCTCACCGACAGGTGGGGAAGAGACCCAGTACTTC. The chain uses TRBV18 and TRBJ2-5; tentatively, D is TRBD1 (6 bases). V lost 3 bases to trimming and J lost 3 bases, with 11 bases between them. Germline CDR1 and CDR2: KGHSH and LQKENI. CDR3 length: 14 amino acids.

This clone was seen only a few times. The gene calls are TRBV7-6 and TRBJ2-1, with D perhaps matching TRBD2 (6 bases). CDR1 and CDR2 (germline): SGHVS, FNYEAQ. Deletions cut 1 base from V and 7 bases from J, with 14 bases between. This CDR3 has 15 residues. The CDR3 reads CASSLVWLAMNEQFF. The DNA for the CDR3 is TGTGCCAGCAGCTTAGTTTGGCTAGCGATGAATGAGCAGTTCTTC.

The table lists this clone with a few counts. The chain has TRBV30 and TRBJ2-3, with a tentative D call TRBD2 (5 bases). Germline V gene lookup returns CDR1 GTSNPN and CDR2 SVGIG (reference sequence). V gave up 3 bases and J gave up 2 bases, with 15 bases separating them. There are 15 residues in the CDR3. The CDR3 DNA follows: TGTGCCTGGAGACTAGGCCAGACCTCCACAGATACGCAGTATTTT. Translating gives CAWRLGQTSTDTQYF.

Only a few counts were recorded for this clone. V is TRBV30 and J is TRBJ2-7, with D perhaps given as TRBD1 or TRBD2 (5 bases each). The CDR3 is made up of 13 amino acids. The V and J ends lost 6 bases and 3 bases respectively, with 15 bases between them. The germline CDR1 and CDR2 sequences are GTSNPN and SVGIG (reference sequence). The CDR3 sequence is CACAGTSVYEQYF. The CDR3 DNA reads TGTGCCTGCGCTGGGACCTCTGTCTACGAGCAGTACTTC.

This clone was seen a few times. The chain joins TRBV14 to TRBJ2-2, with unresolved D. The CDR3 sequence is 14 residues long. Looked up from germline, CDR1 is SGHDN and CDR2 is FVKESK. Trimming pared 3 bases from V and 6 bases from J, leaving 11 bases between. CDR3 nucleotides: TGTGCCAGCAGCCAGGCATACCTTTCCGGGGAGCTGTTTTTT. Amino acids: CASSQAYLSGELFF.

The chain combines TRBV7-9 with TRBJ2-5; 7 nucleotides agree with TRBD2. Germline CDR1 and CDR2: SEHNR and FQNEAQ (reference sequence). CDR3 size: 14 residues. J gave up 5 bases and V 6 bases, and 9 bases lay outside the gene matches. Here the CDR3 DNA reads TGTGCCAGCAGGACGGGAGGCACCGGGGAGACCCAGTACTTC. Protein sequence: CASRTGGTGETQYF. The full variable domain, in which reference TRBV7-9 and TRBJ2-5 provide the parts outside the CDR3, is DTGVSQNPRHKITKRGQNVTFRCDPISEHNRLYWYRQTLGQGPEFLTYFQNEAQLEKSRLLSDRFSAERPKGSFSTLEIQRTEQGDSAMYLCASRTGGTGETQYFGPGTRLLVL.

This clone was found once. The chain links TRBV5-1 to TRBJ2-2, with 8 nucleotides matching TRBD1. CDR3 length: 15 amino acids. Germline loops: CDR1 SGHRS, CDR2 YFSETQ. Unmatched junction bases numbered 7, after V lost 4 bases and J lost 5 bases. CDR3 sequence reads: CASSMSTGVTGELFF. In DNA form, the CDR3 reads TGCGCCAGCAGCATGTCGACAGGGGTTACCGGGGAGCTGTTTTTT. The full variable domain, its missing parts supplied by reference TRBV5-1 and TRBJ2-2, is KAGVTQTPRYLIKTRGQQVTLSCSPISGHRSVSWYQQTPGQGLQFLFEYFSETQRNKGNFPGRFSGRQFSNSRSEMNVSTLELGDSALYLCASSMSTGVTGELFFGEGSRLTVL.

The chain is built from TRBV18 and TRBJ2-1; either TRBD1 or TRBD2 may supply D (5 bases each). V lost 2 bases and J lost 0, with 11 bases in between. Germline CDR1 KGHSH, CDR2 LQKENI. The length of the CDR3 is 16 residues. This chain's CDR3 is CASSPSGTSSYNEQFF. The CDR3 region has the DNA TGTGCCAGCTCACCATCCGGGACCAGCTCCTACAATGAGCAGTTCTTC.

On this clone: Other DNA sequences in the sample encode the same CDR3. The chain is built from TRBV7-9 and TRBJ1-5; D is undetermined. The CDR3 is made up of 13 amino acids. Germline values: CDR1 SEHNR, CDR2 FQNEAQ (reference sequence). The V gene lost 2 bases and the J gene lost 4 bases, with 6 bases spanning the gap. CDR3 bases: TGTGCCAGCAGCTTATCCGGGAATCAGCCCCAGCATTTT. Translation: CASSLSGNQPQHF.

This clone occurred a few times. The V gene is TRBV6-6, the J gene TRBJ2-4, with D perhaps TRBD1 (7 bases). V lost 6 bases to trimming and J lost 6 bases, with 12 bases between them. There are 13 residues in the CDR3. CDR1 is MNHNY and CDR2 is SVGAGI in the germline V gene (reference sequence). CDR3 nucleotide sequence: TGTGCCAGCAGGGCAGGGGGGAGAAACATTCAGTACTTC. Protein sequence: CASRAGGRNIQYF.

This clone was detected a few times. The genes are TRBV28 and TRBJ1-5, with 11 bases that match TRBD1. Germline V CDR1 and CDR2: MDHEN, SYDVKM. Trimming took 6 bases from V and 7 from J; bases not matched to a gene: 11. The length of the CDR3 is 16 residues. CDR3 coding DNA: TGTGCCAGCAGCCCTGGACAGGGGGCTGTAGGACAGCCCCAGCATTTT. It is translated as CASSPGQGAVGQPQHF. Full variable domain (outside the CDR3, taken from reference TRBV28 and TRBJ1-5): DVKVTQSSRYLVKRTGEKVFLECVQDMDHENMFWYRQDPGLGLRLIYFSYDVKMKEKGDIPEGYSVSREKKERFSLILESASTNQTSMYLCASSPGQGAVGQPQHFGDGTRLSIL.

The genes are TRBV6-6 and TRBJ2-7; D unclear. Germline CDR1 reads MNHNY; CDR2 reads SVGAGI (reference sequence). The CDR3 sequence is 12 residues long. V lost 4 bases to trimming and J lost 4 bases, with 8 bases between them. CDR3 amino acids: CASSFLYYEQYF. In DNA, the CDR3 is TGTGCCAGCAGTTTCCTATATTACGAGCAGTACTTC.

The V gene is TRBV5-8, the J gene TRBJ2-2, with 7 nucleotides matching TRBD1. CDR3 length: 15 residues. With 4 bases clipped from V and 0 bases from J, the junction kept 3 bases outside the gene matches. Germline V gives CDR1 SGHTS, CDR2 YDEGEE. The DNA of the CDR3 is TGTGCCAGCAGCCCGGGACAGCCGAACACCGGGGAGCTGTTTTTT. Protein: CASSPGQPNTGELFF.

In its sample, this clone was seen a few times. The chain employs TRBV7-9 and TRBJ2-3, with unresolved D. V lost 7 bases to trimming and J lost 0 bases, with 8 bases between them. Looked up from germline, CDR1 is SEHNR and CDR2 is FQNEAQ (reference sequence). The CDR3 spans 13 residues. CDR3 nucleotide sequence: TGTGCCAGCAAGACACCTAGCACAGATACGCAGTATTTT. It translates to CASKTPSTDTQYF.

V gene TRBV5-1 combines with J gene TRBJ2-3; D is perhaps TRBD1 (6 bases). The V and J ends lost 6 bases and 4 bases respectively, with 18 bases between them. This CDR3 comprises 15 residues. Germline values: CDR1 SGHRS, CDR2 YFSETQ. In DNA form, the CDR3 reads TGCGCCAGCACCGCAGGACCCAGGGGCCCAGATACGCAGTATTTT. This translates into CASTAGPRGPDTQYF. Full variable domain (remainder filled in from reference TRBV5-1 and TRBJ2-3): KAGVTQTPRYLIKTRGQQVTLSCSPISGHRSVSWYQQTPGQGLQFLFEYFSETQRNKGNFPGRFSGRQFSNSRSEMNVSTLELGDSALYLCASTAGPRGPDTQYFGPGTRLTVL.

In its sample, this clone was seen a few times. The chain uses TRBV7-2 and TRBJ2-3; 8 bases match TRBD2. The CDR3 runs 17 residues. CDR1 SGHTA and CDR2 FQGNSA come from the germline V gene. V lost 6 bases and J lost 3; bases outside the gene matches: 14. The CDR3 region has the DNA TGTGCCAGCAGTTTCTATATAGCGGGAAGGGGGACAGATACGCAGTATTTT. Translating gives CASSFYIAGRGTDTQYF.

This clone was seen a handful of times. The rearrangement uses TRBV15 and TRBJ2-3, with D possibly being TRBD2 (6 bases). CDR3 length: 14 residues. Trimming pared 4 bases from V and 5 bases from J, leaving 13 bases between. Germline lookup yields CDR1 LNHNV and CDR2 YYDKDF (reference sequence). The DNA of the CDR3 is TGTGCCACCAGCACCCGGGGGACCCAAGATACGCAGTATTTT. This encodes CATSTRGTQDTQYF. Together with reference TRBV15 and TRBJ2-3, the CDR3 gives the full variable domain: DAMVIQNPRYQVTQFGKPVTLSCSQTLNHNVMYWYQQKSSQAPKLLFHYYDKDFNNEADTPDNFQSRRPNTSFCFLDIRSPGLGDTAMYLCATSTRGTQDTQYFGPGTRLTVL.

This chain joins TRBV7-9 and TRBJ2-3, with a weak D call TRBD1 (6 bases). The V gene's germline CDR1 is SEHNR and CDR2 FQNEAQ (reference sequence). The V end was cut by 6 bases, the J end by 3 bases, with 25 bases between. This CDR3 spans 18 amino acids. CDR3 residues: CASSERPGGLPWTDTQYF. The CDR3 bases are TGTGCCAGCAGTGAGAGACCTGGGGGCCTGCCATGGACAGATACGCAGTATTTT.

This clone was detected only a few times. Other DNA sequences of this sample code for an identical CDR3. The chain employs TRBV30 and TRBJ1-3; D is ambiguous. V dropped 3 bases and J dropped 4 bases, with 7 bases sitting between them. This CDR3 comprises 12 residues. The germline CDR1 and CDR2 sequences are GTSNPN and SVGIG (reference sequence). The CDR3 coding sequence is TGTGCCTGGAGCCTAGGGGGAAACACCATATATTTT. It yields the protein CAWSLGGNTIYF.

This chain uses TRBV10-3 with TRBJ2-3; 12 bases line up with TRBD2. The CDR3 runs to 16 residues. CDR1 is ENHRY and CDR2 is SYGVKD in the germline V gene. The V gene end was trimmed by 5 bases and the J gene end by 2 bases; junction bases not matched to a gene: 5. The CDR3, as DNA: TGTGCCATCAGTACGACTAGCGGGAGTAACACAGATACGCAGTATTTT. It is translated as CAISTTSGSNTDTQYF.

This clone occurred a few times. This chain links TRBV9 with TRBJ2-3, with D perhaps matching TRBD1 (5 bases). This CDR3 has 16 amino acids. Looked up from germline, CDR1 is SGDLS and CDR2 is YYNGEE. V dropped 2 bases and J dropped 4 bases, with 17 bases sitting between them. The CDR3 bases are TGTGCCAGCAGCGTTCAGGGCCCACCAGCTCCAGATACGCAGTATTTT. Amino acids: CASSVQGPPAPDTQYF.

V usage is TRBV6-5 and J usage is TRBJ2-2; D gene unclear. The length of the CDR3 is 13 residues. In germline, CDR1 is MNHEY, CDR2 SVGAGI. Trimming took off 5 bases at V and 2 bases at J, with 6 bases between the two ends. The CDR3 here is CASSISNTGELFF. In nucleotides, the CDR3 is TGTGCCAGCAGTATAAGTAACACCGGGGAGCTGTTTTTT.

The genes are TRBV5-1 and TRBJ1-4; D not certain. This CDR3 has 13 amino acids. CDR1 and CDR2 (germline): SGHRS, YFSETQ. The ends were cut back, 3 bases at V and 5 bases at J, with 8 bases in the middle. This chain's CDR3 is CASSYAQNEKLFF. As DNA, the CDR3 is TGCGCCAGCAGCTACGCACAGAATGAAAAACTGTTTTTT.

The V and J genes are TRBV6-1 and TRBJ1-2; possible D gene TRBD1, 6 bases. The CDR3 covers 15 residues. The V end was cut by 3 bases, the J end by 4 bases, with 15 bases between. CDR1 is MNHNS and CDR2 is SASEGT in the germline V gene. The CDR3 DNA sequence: TGTGCCAGCAGTGATCGGGACAAGGGCCGCTATGGCTACACCTTC. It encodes CASSDRDKGRYGYTF.

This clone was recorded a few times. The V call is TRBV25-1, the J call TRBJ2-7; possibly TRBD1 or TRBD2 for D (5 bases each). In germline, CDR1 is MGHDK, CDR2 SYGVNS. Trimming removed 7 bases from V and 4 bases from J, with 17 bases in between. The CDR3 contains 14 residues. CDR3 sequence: CASTESGTGYEQYF. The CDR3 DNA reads TGTGCCAGCACCGAAAGTGGGACGGGTTACGAGCAGTACTTC.

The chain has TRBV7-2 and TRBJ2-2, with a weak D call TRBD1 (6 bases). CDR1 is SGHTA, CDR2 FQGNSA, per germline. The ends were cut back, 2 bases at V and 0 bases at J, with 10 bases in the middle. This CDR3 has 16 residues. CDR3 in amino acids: CASSLSGVTNTGELFF. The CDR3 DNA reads TGTGCCAGCAGCTTATCAGGGGTAACGAACACCGGGGAGCTGTTTTTT.

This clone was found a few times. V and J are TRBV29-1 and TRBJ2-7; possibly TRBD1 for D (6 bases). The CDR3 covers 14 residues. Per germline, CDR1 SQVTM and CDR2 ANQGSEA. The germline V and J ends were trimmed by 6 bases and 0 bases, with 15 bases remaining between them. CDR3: CSVRPMTGSYEQYF. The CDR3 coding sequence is TGCAGCGTACGACCGATGACAGGCTCCTACGAGCAGTACTTC.